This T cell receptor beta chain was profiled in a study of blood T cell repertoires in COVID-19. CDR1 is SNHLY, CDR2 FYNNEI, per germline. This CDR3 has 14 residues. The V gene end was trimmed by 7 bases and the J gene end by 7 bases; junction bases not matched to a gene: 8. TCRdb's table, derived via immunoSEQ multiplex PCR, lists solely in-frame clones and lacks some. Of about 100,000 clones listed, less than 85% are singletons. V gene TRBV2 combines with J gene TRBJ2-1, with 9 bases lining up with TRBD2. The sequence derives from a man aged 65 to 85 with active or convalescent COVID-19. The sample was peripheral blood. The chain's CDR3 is CASNAGGAANEQFF. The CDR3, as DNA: TGTGCCAGCAATGCGGGAGGGGCGGCTAATGAGCAGTTCTTC.